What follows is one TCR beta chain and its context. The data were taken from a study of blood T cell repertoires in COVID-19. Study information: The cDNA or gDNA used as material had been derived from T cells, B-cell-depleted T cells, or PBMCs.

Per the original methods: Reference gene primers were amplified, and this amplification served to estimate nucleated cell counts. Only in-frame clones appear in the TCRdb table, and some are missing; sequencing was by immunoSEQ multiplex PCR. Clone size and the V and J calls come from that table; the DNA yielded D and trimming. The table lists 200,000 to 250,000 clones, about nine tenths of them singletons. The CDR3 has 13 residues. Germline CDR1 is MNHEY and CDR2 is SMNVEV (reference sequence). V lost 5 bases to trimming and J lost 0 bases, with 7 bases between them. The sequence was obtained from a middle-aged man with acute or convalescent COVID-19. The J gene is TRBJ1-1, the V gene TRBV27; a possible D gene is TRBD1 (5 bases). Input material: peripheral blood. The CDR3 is CASSIQVNTEAFF. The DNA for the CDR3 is TGTGCCAGCAGTATACAGGTGAACACTGAAGCTTTCTTT.